Presented here are 21 T cell receptor beta chains from one specimen sequenced in a study of post-analysis software for immune sequencing data. Study results and limitations: A few TRBV segments appeared more often in patients than in controls, and TRBV5-6, TRBV5-1 and TRBV20-1 were among these.

Tagging with unique molecular identifiers was a feature of the TCR beta cDNA libraries. TCRdb re-called the PCR reads with MiXCR, one entry per CDR3 protein. Among 650,000 to 900,000 distinct CDR3 sequences listed, roughly 50% were seen once. Their target antigens are unknown. The source material was blood. These receptors all stem from a girl aged 10 to 17 with multiple sclerosis.

This clonotype has more than one count but fewer than ten. The rearrangement uses TRBV28 and TRBJ2-5, with D perhaps being TRBD1 or TRBD2 (6 bases each). The CDR3 is 14 amino acids. Deletions cut 3 bases from V and 5 bases from J, with 13 bases between. Germline V lookup: CDR1 MDHEN, CDR2 SYDVKM. CDR3 coding DNA: TGTGCCAGCAGTTTGGAGAGGGGGAGGGAGACCCAGTACTTC. This sequence encodes CASSLERGRETQYF.

Here the CDR3 DNA reads TGTGCCAGCAGCCGAGCCTTGGACATTCAGTACTTC. This gives the protein CASSRALDIQYF. The chain combines TRBV7-9 with TRBJ2-4; D remains unclear. V lost 5 bases, J lost 8 bases, and 10 bases lay in between. The CDR3 is 12 residues long. Germline V gene sequence: CDR1 SEHNR, CDR2 FQNEAQ (reference sequence).

This clonotype has a handful of counts. This chain connects TRBV4-1 to TRBJ2-1; the D call may be TRBD1 or TRBD2 (5 bases each). CDR1 is MGHRA and CDR2 is YSYEKL in the germline V gene. The CDR3 sequence is 18 residues long. Trimming stripped 0 bases from V and 2 bases from J, with 17 bases between. Here the CDR3 reads CASSQDERVGLPYNEQFF. DNA of the CDR3: TGCGCCAGCAGCCAAGATGAGAGGGTGGGGCTTCCCTACAATGAGCAGTTCTTC.

This clonotype was observed a handful of times. The chain recombines TRBV12-3 or TRBV12-4 with TRBJ2-1; 12 positions match TRBD2. The V gene end was trimmed by 6 bases and the J gene end by 4 bases; junction bases not matched to a gene: 7. CDR3 length: 16 residues. Written as DNA, the CDR3 is TGTGCCAGCAGCCCCGAGCTAGCGGGAGGGTACAATGAGCAGTTCTTC. Its translation: CASSPELAGGYNEQFF.

V usage is TRBV12-3 or TRBV12-4 and J usage is TRBJ2-1, with 7 bases fitting TRBD2. CDR3 length equals 17 residues. V dropped 6 bases and J dropped 0; count of bases not matched to a gene: 11. The DNA of the CDR3 is TGTGCCAGCAGACAACAAAGACTAGCCCGCTCCTACAATGAGCAGTTCTTC. Translating it yields CASRQQRLARSYNEQFF.

This chain joins TRBV5-1 and TRBJ1-2; TRBD1 might be the D (5 bases). The CDR3 extends over 14 amino acids. With 0 bases removed from V and 4 bases from J, the gap between germline ends came to 10 bases. Looked up from germline, CDR1 is SGHRS and CDR2 is YFSETQ. The chain's CDR3 is CASSLEGEGYGYTF. The CDR3 bases are TGCGCCAGCAGCTTGGAAGGGGAGGGCTATGGCTACACCTTC. Supplemented by reference TRBV5-1 and TRBJ1-2, the full variable domain reads KAGVTQTPRYLIKTRGQQVTLSCSPISGHRSVSWYQQTPGQGLQFLFEYFSETQRNKGNFPGRFSGRQFSNSRSEMNVSTLELGDSALYLCASSLEGEGYGYTFGSGTRLTVV.

The chain couples TRBV6-4 to TRBJ1-5; TRBD1 might be the D (5 bases). The CDR3 totals 18 residues. CDR1 is MRHNA and CDR2 is SNTAGT in the germline V gene. V lost 3 bases, J lost 0 bases, and 18 bases lay in between. The CDR3 protein is CASSEGNRRDPSNQPQHF. DNA for the CDR3: TGTGCCAGCAGTGAAGGGAACCGCCGGGACCCTAGCAATCAGCCCCAGCATTTT.

This clonotype was recorded only once. V and J are TRBV20-1 and TRBJ2-1; 8 nucleotides match TRBD2. CDR1 and CDR2 (germline): DFQATT, SNEGSKA (reference sequence). This CDR3 comprises 16 residues. Unmatched junction bases numbered 11, after V lost 0 bases and J lost 7 bases. The CDR3: CSAREMASGYWNEQFF. In nucleotides, the CDR3 is TGCAGTGCTAGAGAGATGGCTAGCGGGTACTGGAATGAGCAGTTCTTC.

In this sample, this clonotype turned up many times. The gene calls are TRBV6-6 and TRBJ2-4; 7 bases fit TRBD1. Losses at the gene ends were 2 bases for V and 6 bases for J; bases not matched to a gene: 4. CDR1 and CDR2 (germline): MNHNY, SVGAGI (reference sequence). There are 14 residues in the CDR3. The CDR3 loop is CASSYGGQTNIQYF. As DNA, the CDR3 is TGTGCCAGCAGTTACGGGGGACAGACAAACATTCAGTACTTC.

The table lists this clonotype with a few counts. J is TRBJ2-1 and V is TRBV5-1, with 8 bases lining up with TRBD2. The CDR3 runs 15 residues. The germline gives CDR1 SGHRS, CDR2 YFSETQ. With 0 bases clipped from V and 3 bases from J, the junction kept 2 bases outside the gene matches. CDR3 bases: TGCGCCAGCAGCTTGGCCGGGAGGGACTACAATGAGCAGTTCTTC. Translation gives CASSLAGRDYNEQFF.

This rearrangement joins TRBV18 to TRBJ1-2; D is unresolved. This CDR3 has 14 amino acids. Per the germline V gene, CDR1 is KGHSH and CDR2 is LQKENI. V was shortened by 6 bases and J by 5 bases, with 16 bases between the two germline ends. The CDR3 bases are TGTGCCAGCTCGCAGTTGAGGACGCAGTATGGCTACACCTTC. Residues: CASSQLRTQYGYTF.

This clonotype was picked up a small number of times. The rearrangement uses TRBV6-2 or TRBV6-3 and TRBJ1-6; 10 nucleotides align to TRBD1. The CDR3 extends over 15 amino acids. Losses at the gene ends were 6 bases for V and 7 bases for J; bases not matched to a gene: 6. Germline V gene data show CDR1 as MNHEY and CDR2 as SVGEGT. CDR3 nucleotides: TGTGCCAGCAGAGCCGGGACAGGGGTGAATTCACCCCTCCACTTT. It codes for CASRAGTGVNSPLHF.

This clonotype has only a few counts. The rearrangement links TRBV6-6 to TRBJ2-5; D gene uncertain. The CDR3 is made up of 12 amino acids. Germline CDR1 reads MNHNY; CDR2 reads SVGAGI (reference sequence). V was pared by 6 bases and J by 13 bases, with 18 bases between. This chain's CDR3 is CASSPYGSVPYF. The CDR3, as DNA: TGTGCCAGCAGCCCCTACGGGTCAGTACCGTACTTC.

In this sample, this clonotype turned up a few times. The chain is built from TRBV27 and TRBJ2-1; D gene uncertain. V was clipped by 3 bases and J by 5 bases, with 8 bases between them. The CDR3 extends over 13 amino acids. The germline CDR1 and CDR2 sequences are MNHEY and SMNVEV (reference sequence). For the CDR3, the DNA is TGTGCCAGCAGTTTCATGTCCCACAATGAGCAGTTCTTC. Its protein product is CASSFMSHNEQFF.

This rearrangement joins TRBV11-1 to TRBJ2-7; 10 bases agree with TRBD1. The CDR3 has 14 amino acids. V shed 5 bases and J 4 bases; nucleotides not matched to a gene: 5. CDR1 SGHAT and CDR2 FQDESV come from the germline V gene (reference sequence). The CDR3 sequence: CASSAGQGLYEQYF. The CDR3 nucleotides are TGTGCCAGCAGCGCGGGACAGGGGCTGTACGAGCAGTACTTC. Full variable domain (rest looked up from reference TRBV11-1 and TRBJ2-7): EAEVAQSPRYKITEKSQAVAFWCDPISGHATLYWYRQILGQGPELLVQFQDESVVDDSQLPKDRFSAERLKGVDSTLKIQPAELGDSAMYLCASSAGQGLYEQYFGPGTRLTVT.

The chain carries TRBV7-9 and TRBJ1-2; 9 nucleotides agree with TRBD1. The CDR3 covers 15 residues. With 5 bases clipped from V and 3 bases from J, the junction kept 7 bases outside the gene matches. In germline, CDR1 is SEHNR, CDR2 FQNEAQ (reference sequence). Written as DNA, the CDR3 is TGTGCCAGCAGCGGACGGACAGGGGAGGACTATGGCTACACCTTC. Translation gives CASSGRTGEDYGYTF.

The V and J genes are TRBV20-1 and TRBJ2-1; 10 nucleotides match TRBD2. The CDR3 loop spans 18 amino acids. With 0 bases clipped from V and 7 bases from J, the junction kept 15 bases outside the gene matches. Germline CDR1 and CDR2: DFQATT and SNEGSKA (reference sequence). The chain's CDR3 is CSARDRRPRAGGMNEQFF. CDR3 bases: TGCAGTGCTAGAGATAGGAGACCTAGAGCGGGAGGGATGAATGAGCAGTTCTTC.

This CDR3 reads CASSLGLAEEETQYF. CDR3 coding DNA: TGTGCCAGCAGTTTAGGACTAGCAGAAGAAGAGACCCAGTACTTC. The chain joins TRBV28 to TRBJ2-5; 8 nucleotides align to TRBD2. J gave up 3 bases and V 2 bases, and 5 bases lay outside the gene matches. The CDR3 totals 15 residues. Germline assignment: CDR1 MDHEN and CDR2 SYDVKM.

There are many counts of this clonotype. The genes are TRBV28 and TRBJ2-4; no firm D call. Germline V gene lookup returns CDR1 MDHEN and CDR2 SYDVKM. V was trimmed by 6 bases and J by 0 bases, leaving 12 bases between them. The CDR3 runs 15 residues. The CDR3 DNA sequence: TGTGCCAGCAGGTCCGCAGGAGTAGCCAAAAACATTCAGTACTTC. This codes for CASRSAGVAKNIQYF.

V and J are TRBV4-2 and TRBJ2-1; D is perhaps TRBD1 or TRBD2 (5 bases each). CDR1 LGHNA and CDR2 YNFKEQ come from the germline V gene. The CDR3 length is 14 residues. V lost 0 bases and J lost 8, with 11 bases in between. The CDR3 bases are TGTGCCAGCAGCCAAGAACCCGAGGGGTATGAGCAGTTCTTC. Translated, it gives CASSQEPEGYEQFF.

This chain uses TRBV12-3 or TRBV12-4 with TRBJ2-2; no clear D gene. V dropped 2 bases and J dropped 10 bases, with 11 bases sitting between them. The CDR3 consists of 13 residues. CDR3 in amino acids: CASSLIGNVELFF. DNA for the CDR3: TGTGCCAGCAGTTTAATTGGGAACGTGGAGCTGTTTTTT.